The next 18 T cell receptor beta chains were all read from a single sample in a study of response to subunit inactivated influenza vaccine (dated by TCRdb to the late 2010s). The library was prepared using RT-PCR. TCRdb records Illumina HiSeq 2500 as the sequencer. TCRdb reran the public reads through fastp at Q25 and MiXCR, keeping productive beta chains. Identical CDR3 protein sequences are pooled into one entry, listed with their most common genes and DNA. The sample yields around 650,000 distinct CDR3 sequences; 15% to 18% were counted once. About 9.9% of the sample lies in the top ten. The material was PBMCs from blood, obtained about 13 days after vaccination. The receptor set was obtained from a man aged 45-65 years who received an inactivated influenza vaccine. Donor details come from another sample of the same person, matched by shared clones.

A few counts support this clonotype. DNA of the CDR3: TGTGCCAGCAGTAGTGGGACAGGGGGCGACCAGCCCCAGCATTTT. Translated: CASSSGTGGDQPQHF. The chain joins TRBV6-1 to TRBJ1-5; TRBD1 agrees at 12 bases. With 5 bases clipped from V and 7 bases from J, the junction kept 6 bases outside the gene matches. CDR3 length: 15 residues. CDR1 is MNHNS, CDR2 SASEGT, per germline.

The CDR3: CASSNTGTGSNEQFF. In DNA form, the CDR3 reads TGTGCCAGCAGTAACACCGGGACAGGGAGCAATGAGCAGTTCTTC. V usage is TRBV6-2 or TRBV6-3 and J usage is TRBJ2-1, with 9 bases matching TRBD1. The V segment lost 5 bases and the J segment 6 bases; nucleotides outside the gene matches: 8. The CDR3 has 15 amino acids. Per germline, CDR1 MNHEY and CDR2 SVGEGT.

The CDR3 DNA is TGTGCCAGCAGCCTCCCCCTAGCGGGGGAAAACACCGGGGAGCTGTTTTTT. Amino acids: CASSLPLAGENTGELFF. The chain uses TRBV6-2 or TRBV6-3 and TRBJ2-2; 10 bases are a match to TRBD2. The CDR3 contains 17 residues. V was pared by 6 bases and J by 2 bases, with 9 bases of the junction left unmatched. The germline gives CDR1 MNHEY, CDR2 SVGEGT.

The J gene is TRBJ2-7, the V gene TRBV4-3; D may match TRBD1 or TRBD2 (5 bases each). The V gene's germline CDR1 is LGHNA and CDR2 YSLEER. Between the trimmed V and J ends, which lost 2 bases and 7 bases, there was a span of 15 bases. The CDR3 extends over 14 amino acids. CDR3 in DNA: TGCGCCAGCAGCCAAACTAGAGGGGCTACGGAGCAGTACTTC. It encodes CASSQTRGATEQYF.

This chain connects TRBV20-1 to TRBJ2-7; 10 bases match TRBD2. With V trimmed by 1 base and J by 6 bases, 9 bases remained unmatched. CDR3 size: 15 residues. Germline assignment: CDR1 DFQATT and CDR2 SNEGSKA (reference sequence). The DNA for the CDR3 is TGCAGTGCTAGAGGAGGGCTAGCGGGAGCTGGCGAGCAGTACTTC. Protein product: CSARGGLAGAGEQYF.

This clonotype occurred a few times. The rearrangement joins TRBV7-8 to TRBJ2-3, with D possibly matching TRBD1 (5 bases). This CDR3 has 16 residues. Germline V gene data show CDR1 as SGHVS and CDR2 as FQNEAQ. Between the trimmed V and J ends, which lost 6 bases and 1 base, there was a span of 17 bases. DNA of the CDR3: TGTGCCAGCAGACCCCAAGACAGACAGCGCACAGATACGCAGTATTTT. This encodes CASRPQDRQRTDTQYF.

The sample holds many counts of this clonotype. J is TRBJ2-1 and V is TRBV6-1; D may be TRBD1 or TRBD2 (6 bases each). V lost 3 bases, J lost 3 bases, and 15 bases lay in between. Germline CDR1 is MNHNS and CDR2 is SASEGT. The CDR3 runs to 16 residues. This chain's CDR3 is CASSDLGGQFYNEQFF. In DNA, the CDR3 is TGTGCCAGCAGTGACCTTGGGGGGCAGTTCTACAATGAGCAGTTCTTC.

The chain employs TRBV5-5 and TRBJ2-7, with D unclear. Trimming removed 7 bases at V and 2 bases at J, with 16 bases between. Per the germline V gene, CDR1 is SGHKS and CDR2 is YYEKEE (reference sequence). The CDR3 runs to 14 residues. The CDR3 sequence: CASSPRADPYEQYF. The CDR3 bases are TGTGCCAGCTCCCCTCGGGCGGACCCCTACGAGCAGTACTTC. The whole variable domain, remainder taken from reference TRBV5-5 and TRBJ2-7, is DAGVTQSPTHLIKTRGQQVTLRCSPISGHKSVSWYQQVLGQGPQFIFQYYEKEERGRGNFPDRFSARQFPNYSSELNVNALLLGDSALYLCASSPRADPYEQYFGPGTRLTVT.

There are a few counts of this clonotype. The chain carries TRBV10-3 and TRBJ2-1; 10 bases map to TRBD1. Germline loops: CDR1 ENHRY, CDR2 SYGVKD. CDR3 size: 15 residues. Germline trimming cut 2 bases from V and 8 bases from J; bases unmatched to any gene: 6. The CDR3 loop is CAISEGRQGADEQFF. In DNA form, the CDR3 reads TGTGCCATCAGTGAGGGTCGACAGGGGGCGGATGAGCAGTTCTTC.

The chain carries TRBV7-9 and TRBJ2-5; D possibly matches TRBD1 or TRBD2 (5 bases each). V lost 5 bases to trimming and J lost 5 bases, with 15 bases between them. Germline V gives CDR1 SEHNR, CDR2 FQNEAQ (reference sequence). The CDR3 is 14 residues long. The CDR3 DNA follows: TGTGCCAGCAGCCGGGGACCCCGCCGGGAGACCCAGTACTTC. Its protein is CASSRGPRRETQYF.

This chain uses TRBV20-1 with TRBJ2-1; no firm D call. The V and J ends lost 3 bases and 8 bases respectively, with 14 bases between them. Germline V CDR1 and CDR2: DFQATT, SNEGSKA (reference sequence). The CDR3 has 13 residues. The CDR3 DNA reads TGCAGTGCTAGGTGGAGTCTATTGGATGAGCAGTTCTTC. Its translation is CSARWSLLDEQFF.

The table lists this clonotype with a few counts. The CDR3 loop reads CSVEVTGTSTDTQYF. CDR3 sequence (DNA): TGCAGCGTTGAAGTTACCGGGACTAGCACAGATACGCAGTATTTT. The chain combines TRBV29-1 with TRBJ2-3; D might be TRBD2 (6 bases). V was shortened by 1 base and J by 0 bases, with 11 bases between the two germline ends. There are 15 residues in the CDR3. Germline CDR1 is SQVTM and CDR2 is ANQGSEA.

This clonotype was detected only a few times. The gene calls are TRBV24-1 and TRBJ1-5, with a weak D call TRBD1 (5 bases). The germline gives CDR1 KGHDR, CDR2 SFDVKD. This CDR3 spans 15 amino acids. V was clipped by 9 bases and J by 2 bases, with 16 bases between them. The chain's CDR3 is CATPGPHRGNQPQHF. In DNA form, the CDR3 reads TGTGCCACCCCGGGACCCCATCGAGGCAATCAGCCCCAGCATTTT.

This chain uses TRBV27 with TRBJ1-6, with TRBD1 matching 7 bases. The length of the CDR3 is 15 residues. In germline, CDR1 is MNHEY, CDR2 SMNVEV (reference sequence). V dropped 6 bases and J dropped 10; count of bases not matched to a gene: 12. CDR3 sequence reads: CASSVTRQGNSPLHF. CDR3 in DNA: TGTGCCAGCAGCGTTACACGACAGGGAAACTCACCCCTCCACTTT.

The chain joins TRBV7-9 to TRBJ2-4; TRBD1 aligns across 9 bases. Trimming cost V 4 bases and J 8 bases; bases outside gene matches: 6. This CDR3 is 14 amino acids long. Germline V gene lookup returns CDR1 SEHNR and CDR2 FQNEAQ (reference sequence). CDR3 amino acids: CASSSGTGRYIQYF. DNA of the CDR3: TGTGCCAGCAGCTCCGGGACAGGGCGGTACATTCAGTACTTC.

CDR3 protein: CASSSDRGPRSSYNEQFF. The CDR3 DNA reads as TGTGCCAGCAGTTCAGACAGGGGCCCCCGGAGCTCCTACAATGAGCAGTTCTTC. This chain links TRBV6-2 or TRBV6-3 with TRBJ2-1, with TRBD1 matching over 8 bases. The CDR3 runs 18 residues. Germline V gene lookup returns CDR1 MNHEY and CDR2 SVGEGT. The junction had 11 bases not matched to a gene; V was cut back by 4 bases and J by 0 bases.

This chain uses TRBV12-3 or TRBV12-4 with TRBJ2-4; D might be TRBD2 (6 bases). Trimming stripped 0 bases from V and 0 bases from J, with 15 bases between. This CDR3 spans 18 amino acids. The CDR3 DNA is TGTGCCAGCAGTTTAGCGCGGCGGGGTGAGAGAGCCAAAAACATTCAGTACTTC. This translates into CASSLARRGERAKNIQYF.

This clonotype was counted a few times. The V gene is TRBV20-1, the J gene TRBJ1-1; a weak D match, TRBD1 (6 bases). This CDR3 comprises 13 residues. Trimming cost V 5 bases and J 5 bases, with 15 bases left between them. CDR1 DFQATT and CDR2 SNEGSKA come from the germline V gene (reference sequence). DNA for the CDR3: TGCAGTGCTCCCCTCCGGGGGCGGACTGAAGCTTTCTTT. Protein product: CSAPLRGRTEAFF.